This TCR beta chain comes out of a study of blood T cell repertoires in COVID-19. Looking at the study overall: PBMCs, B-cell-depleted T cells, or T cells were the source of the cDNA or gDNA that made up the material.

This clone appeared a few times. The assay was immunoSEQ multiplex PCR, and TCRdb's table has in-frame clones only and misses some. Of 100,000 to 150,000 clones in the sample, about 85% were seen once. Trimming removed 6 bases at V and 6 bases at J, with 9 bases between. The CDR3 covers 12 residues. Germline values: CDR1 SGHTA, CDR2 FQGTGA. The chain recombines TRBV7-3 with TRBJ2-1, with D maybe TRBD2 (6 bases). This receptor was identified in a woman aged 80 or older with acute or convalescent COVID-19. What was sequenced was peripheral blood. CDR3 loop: CASSPGGNEQFF. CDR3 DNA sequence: TGTGCCAGCAGTCCCGGGGGCAATGAGCAGTTCTTC.